This T cell receptor (beta chain) was sequenced in a study of blood T cells in healthy people across ages. It was with a sample-barcoded 5' primer and a J-beta primer mix that a second PCR of about 6 to 12 cycles was run. A single record per CDR3 protein comes from TCRdb applying MiXCR to the 5' RACE reads. In the table there are 550,000 to 750,000 distinct CDR3 sequences, around a fifth of which are singletons. CDR1 is MDHEN and CDR2 is SYDVKM in the germline V gene. The CDR3 spans 12 residues. Between the trimmed V and J ends, which lost 2 bases and 9 bases, there was a span of 8 bases. This receptor was obtained from a man between 65 and 85 years old in good health. The source material was blood. The chain links TRBV28 to TRBJ2-1; tentative D call: TRBD2 (5 bases). The CDR3 bases are TGTGCCAGCAGTTTAACTAGTTTTGAGCAGTTCTTC. This sequence encodes CASSLTSFEQFF. Supplemented by reference TRBV28 and TRBJ2-1, the full variable domain reads DVKVTQSSRYLVKRTGEKVFLECVQDMDHENMFWYRQDPGLGLRLIYFSYDVKMKEKGDIPEGYSVSREKKERFSLILESASTNQTSMYLCASSLTSFEQFFGPGTRLTVL.